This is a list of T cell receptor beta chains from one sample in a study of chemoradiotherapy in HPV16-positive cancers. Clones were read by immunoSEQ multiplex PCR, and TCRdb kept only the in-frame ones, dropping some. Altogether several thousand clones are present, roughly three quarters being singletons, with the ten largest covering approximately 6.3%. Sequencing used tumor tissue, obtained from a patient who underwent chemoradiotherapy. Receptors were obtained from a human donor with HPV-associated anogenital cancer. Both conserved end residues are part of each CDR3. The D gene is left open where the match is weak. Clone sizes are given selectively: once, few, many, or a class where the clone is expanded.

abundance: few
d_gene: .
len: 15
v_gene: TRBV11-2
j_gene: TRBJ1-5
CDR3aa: CASSPPIGSNQPQHF
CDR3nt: TGTGCCAGCAGCCCCCCGATCGGTAGCAATCAGCCCCAGCATTTT

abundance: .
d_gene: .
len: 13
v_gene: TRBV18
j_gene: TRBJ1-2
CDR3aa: CASGDTTNYGYTF
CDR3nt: TGTGCCAGCGGGGACACAACTAACTATGGCTACACCTTC

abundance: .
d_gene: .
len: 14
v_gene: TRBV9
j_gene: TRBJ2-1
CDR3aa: CASSVGIGGNEQFF
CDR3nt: TGTGCCAGCAGCGTAGGGATAGGGGGGAATGAGCAGTTCTTC

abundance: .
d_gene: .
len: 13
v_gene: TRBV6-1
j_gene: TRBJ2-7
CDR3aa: CASGAGIRYEQYF
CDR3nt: TGTGCCTCGGGGGCGGGTATTCGCTACGAGCAGTACTTC

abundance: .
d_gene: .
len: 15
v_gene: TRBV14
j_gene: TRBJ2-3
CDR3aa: CASSQLLGTTDTQYF
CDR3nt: TGTGCCAGCAGCCAATTATTGGGGACCACAGATACGCAGTATTTT

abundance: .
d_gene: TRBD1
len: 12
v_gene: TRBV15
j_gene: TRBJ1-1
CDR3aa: CATSRVDREAFF
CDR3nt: TGTGCCACCAGCAGAGTGGACAGGGAAGCTTTCTTT

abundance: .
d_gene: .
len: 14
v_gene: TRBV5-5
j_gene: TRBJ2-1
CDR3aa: CASSFMVPSDEQFF
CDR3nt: TGTGCCAGCAGCTTTATGGTCCCTAGCGATGAGCAGTTCTTC

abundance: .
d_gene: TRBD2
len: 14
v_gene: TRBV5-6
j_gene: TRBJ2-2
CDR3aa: CASRRRGGSGELFF
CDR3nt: TGTGCCAGCAGGAGGCGGGGGGGATCCGGGGAGCTGTTTTTT

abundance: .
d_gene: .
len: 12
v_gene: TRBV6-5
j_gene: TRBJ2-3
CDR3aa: CASSSGSDTQYF
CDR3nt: TGTGCCAGCAGCAGCGGGTCAGATACGCAGTATTTT

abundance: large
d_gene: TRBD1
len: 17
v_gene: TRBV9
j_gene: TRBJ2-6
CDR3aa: CASLPGQGNSGANVLTF
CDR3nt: TGTGCCAGTCTCCCGGGACAGGGGAACTCTGGGGCCAACGTCCTGACTTTC

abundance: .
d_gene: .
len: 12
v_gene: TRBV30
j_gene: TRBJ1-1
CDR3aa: CAWNRVGTEAFF
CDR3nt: TGTGCCTGGAACAGGGTGGGGACTGAAGCTTTCTTT

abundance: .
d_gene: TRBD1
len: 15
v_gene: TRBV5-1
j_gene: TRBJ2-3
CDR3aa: CASGLGTGGADTQYF
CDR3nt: TGCGCCAGCGGGCTCGGGACAGGGGGCGCGGATACGCAGTATTTT

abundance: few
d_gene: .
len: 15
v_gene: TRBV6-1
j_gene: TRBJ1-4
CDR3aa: CASTVQGPVVEKLFF
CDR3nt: TGTGCCAGCACTGTACAGGGACCGGTTGTTGAAAAACTGTTTTTT

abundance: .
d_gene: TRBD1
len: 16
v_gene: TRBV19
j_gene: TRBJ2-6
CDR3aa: CASSATGLSGANVLTF
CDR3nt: TGTGCCAGTAGTGCGACAGGGCTGTCTGGGGCCAACGTCCTGACTTTC

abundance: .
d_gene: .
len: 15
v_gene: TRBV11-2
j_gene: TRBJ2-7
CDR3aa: CASSLEGNALGEQYF
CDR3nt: TGTGCCAGCAGCTTGGAAGGGAACGCTCTAGGGGAGCAGTACTTC

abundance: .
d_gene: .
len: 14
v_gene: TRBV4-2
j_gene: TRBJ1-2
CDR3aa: CASSQDPGERGYTF
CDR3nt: TGTGCCAGCAGCCAAGATCCGGGGGAGAGGGGCTACACCTTC

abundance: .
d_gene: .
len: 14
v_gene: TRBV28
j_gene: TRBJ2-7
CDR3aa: CASSFGGAGYEQYF
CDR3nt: TGTGCCAGCAGTTTCGGCGGGGCCGGGTACGAGCAGTACTTC

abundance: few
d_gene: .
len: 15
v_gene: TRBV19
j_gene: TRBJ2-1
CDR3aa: CASSIMAGSYNEQFF
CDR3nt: TGTGCCAGTAGTATAATGGCGGGCTCCTACAATGAGCAGTTCTTC

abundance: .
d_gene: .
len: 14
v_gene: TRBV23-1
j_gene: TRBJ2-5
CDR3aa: CASSQVGGQKTQYF
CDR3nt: TGCGCCAGCAGTCAAGTGGGGGGGCAGAAGACCCAGTACTTC

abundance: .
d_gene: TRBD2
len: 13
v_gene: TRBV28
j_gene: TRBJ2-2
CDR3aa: CASSLWEGGELFF
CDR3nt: TGTGCCAGCAGTTTGTGGGAGGGCGGGGAGCTGTTTTTT

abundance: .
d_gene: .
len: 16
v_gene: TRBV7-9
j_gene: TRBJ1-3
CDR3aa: CASSLARTFSGNTIYF
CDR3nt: TGTGCCAGCAGCTTAGCGCGCACCTTCTCTGGAAACACCATATATTTT

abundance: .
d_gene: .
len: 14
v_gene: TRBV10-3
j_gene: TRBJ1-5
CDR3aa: CAISEGHNNQPQHF
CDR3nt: TGTGCCATCAGTGAGGGACACAACAATCAGCCCCAGCATTTT

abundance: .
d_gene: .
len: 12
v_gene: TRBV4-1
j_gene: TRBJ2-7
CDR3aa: CASSQTAHEQYF
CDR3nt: TGCGCCAGCAGCCAGACCGCCCACGAGCAGTACTTC

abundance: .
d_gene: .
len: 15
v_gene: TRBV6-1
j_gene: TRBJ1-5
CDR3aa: CASNPLNGINQPQHF
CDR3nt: TGTGCCAGCAATCCACTTAACGGGATAAATCAGCCCCAGCATTTT

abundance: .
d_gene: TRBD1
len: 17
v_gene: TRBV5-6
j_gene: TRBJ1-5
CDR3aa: CASSFFVGQGRGQPQHF
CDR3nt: TGTGCCAGCAGCTTTTTTGTGGGACAGGGCAGAGGTCAGCCCCAGCATTTT

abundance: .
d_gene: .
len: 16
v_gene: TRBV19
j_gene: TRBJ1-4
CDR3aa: CASSTRGDSQREKLFF
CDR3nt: TGTGCCAGTAGTACGAGGGGAGACAGTCAAAGGGAAAAACTGTTTTTT

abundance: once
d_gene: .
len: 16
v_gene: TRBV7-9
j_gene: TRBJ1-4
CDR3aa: CASSRVGAITNEKLFF
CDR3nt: TGTGCCAGCAGTCGAGTAGGGGCGATAACTAATGAAAAACTGTTTTTT

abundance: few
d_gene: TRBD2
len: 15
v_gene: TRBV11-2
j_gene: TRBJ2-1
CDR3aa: CASSLAGGSYNEQFF
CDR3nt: TGTGCCAGCAGCTTAGCGGGGGGCTCCTACAATGAGCAGTTCTTC